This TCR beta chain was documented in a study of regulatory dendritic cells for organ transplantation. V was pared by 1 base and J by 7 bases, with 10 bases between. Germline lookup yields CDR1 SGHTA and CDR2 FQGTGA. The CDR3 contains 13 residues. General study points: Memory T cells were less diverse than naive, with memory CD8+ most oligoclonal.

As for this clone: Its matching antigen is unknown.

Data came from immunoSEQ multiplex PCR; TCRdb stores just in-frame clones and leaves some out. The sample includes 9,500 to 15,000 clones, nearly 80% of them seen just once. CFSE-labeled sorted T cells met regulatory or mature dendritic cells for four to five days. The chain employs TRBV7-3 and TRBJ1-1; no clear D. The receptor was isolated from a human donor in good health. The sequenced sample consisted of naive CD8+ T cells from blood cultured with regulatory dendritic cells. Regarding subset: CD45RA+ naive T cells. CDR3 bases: TGTGCCAGCAGCTTAATTCCCGGTAGTGAAGCTTTCTTT. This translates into CASSLIPGSEAFF.